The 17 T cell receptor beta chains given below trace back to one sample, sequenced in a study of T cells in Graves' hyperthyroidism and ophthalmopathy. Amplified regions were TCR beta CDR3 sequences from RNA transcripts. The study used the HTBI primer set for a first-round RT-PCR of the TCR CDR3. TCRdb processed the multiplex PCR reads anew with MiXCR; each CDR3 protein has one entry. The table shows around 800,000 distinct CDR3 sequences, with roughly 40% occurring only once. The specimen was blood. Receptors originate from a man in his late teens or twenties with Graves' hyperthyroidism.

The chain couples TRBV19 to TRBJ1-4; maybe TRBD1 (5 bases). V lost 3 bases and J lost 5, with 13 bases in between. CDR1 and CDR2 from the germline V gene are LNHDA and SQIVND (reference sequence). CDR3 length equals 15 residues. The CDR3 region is CASSIVGGGNEKLFF. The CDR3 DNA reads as TGTGCCAGTAGTATCGTCGGGGGGGGAAATGAAAAACTGTTTTTT.

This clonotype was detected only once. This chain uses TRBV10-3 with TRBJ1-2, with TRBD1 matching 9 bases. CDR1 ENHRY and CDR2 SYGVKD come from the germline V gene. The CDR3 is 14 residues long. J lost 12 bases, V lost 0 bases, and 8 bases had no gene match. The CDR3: CAISESGTGSGNTF. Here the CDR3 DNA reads TGTGCCATCAGTGAGTCCGGGACAGGGAGTGGAAACACCTTC.

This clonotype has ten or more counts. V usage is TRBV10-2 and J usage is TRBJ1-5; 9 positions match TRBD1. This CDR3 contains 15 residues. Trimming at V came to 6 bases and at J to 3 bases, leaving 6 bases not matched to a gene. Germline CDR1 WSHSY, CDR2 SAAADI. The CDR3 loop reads CASSGTGTSNQPQHF. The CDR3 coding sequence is TGCGCCAGCAGCGGGACAGGGACCTCCAATCAGCCCCAGCATTTT.

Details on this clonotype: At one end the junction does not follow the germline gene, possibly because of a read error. DNA of the CDR3: TGTGCCTGCAGTGCGGGGACAGGGGCGGACCAGATCGACGGAAACACCATATATTTT. It translates to CACSAGTGADQIDGNTIYF. This sequence joins TRBV2 and TRBJ1-3; 10 bases are a match to TRBD1. The CDR3 is made up of 19 amino acids. Germline CDR1 and CDR2: SNHLY and FYNNEI.

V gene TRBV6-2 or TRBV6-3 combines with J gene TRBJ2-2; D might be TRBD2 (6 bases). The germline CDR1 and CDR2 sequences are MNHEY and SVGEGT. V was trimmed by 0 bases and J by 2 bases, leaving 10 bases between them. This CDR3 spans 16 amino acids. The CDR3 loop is CASSYSHSGNTGELFF. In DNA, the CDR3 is TGTGCCAGCAGTTACTCCCATAGCGGCAACACCGGGGAGCTGTTTTTT.

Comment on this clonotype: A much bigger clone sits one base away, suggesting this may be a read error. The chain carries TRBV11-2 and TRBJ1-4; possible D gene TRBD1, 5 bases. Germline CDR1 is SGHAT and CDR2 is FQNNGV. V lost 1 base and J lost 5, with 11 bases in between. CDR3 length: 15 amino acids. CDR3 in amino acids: CASSLGWDGNEKLFF. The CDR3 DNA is TGTGCCAGCAGCTTAGGATGGGACGGGAATGAAAAACTGTTTTTT.

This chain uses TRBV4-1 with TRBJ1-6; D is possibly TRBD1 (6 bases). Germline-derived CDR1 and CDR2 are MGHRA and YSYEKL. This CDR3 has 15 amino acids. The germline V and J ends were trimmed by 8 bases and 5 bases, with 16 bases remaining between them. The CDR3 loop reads CASRGGAGDNSPLHF. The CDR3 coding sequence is TGCGCCAGCCGGGGGGGGGCAGGGGATAATTCACCCCTCCACTTT.

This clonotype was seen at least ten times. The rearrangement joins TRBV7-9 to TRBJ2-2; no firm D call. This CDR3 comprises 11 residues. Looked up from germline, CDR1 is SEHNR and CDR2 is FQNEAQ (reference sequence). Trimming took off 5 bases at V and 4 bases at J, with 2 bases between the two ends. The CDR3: CASSLTGELFF. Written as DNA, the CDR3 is TGTGCCAGCAGCCTCACCGGGGAGCTGTTTTTT.

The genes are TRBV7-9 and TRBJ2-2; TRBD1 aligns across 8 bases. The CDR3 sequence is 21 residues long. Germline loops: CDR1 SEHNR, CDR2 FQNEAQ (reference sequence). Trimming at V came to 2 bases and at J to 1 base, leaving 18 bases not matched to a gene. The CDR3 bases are TGTGCCAGCAGCTTAACGTTGGGCATGGGTACAGGGGGTGAGAACACCGGGGAGCTGTTTTTT. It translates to CASSLTLGMGTGGENTGELFF. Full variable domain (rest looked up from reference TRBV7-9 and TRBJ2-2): DTGVSQNPRHKITKRGQNVTFRCDPISEHNRLYWYRQTLGQGPEFLTYFQNEAQLEKSRLLSDRFSAERPKGSFSTLEIQRTEQGDSAMYLCASSLTLGMGTGGENTGELFFGEGSRLTVL.

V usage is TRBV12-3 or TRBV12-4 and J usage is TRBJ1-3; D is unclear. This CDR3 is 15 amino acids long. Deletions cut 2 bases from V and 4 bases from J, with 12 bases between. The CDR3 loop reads CASSLRSGSGNTIYF. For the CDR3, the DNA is TGTGCCAGCAGTTTACGGTCGGGGTCGGGAAACACCATATATTTT.

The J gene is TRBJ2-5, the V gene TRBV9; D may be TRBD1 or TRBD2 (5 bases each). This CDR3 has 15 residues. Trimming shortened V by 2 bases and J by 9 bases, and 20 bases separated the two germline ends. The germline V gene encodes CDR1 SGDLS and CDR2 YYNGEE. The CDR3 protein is CASSVFGEGQGAQYF. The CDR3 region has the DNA TGTGCCAGCAGCGTCTTCGGGGAAGGGCAAGGGGCCCAGTACTTC.

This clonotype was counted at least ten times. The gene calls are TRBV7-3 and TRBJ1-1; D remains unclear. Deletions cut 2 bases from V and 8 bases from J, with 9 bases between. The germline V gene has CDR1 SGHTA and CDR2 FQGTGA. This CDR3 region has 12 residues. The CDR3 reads CASSLPGGEAFF. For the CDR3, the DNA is TGTGCCAGCAGCTTACCCGGCGGGGAAGCTTTCTTT.

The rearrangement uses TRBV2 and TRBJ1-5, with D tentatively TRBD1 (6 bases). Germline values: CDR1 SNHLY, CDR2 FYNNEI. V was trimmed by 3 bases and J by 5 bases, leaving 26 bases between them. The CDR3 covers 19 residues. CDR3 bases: TGTGCCAGCAGTGATCCCGGTAGTGCGGACAGATGGTCTGATCAGCCCCAGCATTTT. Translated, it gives CASSDPGSADRWSDQPQHF.

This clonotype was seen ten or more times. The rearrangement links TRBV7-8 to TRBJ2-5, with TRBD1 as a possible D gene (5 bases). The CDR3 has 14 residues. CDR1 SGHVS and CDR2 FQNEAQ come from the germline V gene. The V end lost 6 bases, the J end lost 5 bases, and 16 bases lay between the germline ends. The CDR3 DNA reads TGTGCCAGCAGATATTCAGGGCTAGGCGAGACCCAGTACTTC. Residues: CASRYSGLGETQYF.

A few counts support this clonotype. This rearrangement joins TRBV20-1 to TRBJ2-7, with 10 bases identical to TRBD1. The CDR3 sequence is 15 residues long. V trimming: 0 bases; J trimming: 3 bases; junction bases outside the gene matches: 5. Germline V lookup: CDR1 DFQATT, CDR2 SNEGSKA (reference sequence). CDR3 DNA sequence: TGCAGTGCTAGAGATCCGGGACAGGGGATCTACGAGCAGTACTTC. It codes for CSARDPGQGIYEQYF.

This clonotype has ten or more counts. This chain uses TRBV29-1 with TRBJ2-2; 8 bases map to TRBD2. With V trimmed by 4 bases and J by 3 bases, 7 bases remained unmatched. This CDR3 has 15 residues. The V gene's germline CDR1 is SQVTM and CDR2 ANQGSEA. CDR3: CSVVFVGRDTGELFF. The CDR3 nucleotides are TGCAGCGTTGTATTTGTCGGGAGGGACACCGGGGAGCTGTTTTTT.

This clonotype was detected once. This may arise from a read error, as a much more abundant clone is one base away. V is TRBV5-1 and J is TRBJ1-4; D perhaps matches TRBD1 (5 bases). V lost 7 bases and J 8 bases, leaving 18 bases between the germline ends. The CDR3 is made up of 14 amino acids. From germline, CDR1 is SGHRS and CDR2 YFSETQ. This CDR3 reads CASPQRAGKEKLFF. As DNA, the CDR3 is TGCGCCAGCCCCCAAAGGGCAGGGAAGGAAAAACTGTTTTTT.